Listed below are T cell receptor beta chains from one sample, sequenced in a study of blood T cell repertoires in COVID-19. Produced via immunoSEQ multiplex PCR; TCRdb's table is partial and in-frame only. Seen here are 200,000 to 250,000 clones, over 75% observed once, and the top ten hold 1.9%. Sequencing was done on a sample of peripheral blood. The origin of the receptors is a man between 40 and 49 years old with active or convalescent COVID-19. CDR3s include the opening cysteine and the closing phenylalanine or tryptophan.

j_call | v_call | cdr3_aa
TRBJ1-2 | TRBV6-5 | CASRLTGGGYGYTF
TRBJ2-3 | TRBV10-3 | CATGVGDFITDTQYF
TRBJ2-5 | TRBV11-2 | CASSSDRPFQETQYF
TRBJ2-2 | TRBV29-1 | CSATSTGELFF
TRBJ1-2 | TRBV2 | CASSEVGGPYGYTF
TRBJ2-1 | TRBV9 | CASSVDPAGAVDEQFF
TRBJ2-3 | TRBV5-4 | CASSLNGGGTDTQYF
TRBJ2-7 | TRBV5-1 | CASSLVGQGAEQYF
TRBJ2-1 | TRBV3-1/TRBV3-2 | CASSQDLRRGSSYNEQFF
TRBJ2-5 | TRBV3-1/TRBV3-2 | CASSQDMETQYF
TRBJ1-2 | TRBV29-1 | CSSPGEGGAFDGYTF
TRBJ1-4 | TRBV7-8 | CASSELRVVVGQSNEKLFF
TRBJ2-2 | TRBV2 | CASSPRGGDTGELFF
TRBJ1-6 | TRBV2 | CASSESGSPLHF
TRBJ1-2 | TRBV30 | CAWSVVRADYTF
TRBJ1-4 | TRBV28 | CASSLRASATGREKLFF
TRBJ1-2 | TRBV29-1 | CSAPGQGDEGYTF
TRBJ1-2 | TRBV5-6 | CASSLNRVDGYTF
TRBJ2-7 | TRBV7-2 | CASSFDGGSYEQYF
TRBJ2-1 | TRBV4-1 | CASSQQGYEQFF
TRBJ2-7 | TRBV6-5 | CASTFDRVSEQYF
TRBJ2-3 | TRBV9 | CASSVEGRGYTDTQYF
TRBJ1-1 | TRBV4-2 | CASSRHEDSRTEAFF
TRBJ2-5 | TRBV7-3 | CASSPGTGQETQYF
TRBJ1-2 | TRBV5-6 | CASRPPRDSEPGLGYTF
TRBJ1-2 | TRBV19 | CASSTPGLQNYGYTF
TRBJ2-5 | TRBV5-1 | CASSLTSTGETQYF
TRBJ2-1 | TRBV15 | CATSRDPALAGWREQFF
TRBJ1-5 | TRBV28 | CASSPSSLAGNQPQHF
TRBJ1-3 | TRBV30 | CAWSVNRGNTIYF
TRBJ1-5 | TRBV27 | CASSPPSIEYSQPQHF
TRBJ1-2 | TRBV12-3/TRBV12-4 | CASSTGLDYGYTF
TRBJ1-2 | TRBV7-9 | CASSFAQGYGYTF